This TCR beta chain was captured by sequencing in a study of blood T cell repertoires in COVID-19 (dated by TCRdb to the early 2020s). With respect to the entire study: Samples covering the acute and convalescent phases of COVID-19 were provided by collaborators in the United States, Italy and Spain. The prospective study material was composed of cDNA or gDNA derived from T cells, B-cell-depleted T cells, or PBMCs. The dataset comprised deeply sampled blood TCRbeta repertoires from subjects exposed to, actively infected with, or recovered from COVID-19. A freely available public database, intended as a resource for researchers studying the immune response to SARS-CoV-2, is where the repertoires were released. Samples were obtained from the ongoing ImmuneRACE study (first 160 participants) and from some 1,300 subjects provided by 6 global collaborators. The sample metadata nearly always contained a de-identified subject ID, COVID-19 status, age in years and sex. Where HLA class I and class II types were available, the types were taken from metadata supplied by the sample provider, not from assay-based typing.

Each collaborating institution followed its own protocols to collect whole blood in K2EDTA tubes. For TCRbeta analysis, collaborators shipped samples in one of three forms: frozen whole blood, isolated PBMCs, or DNA extracted from either of those sample types. Results the study describes overall, beyond this receptor: The quantity of clinical and demographic metadata differed by source and by participant and was supplied without curation.

To note about this clone: The clone's antigen remains unknown. Base quality data are lacking; no much larger clone is found one base away.

TCRbeta CDR3 regions were amplified from genomic DNA by means of the immunoSEQ Assay, a bias-controlled multiplex PCR. The paper's processing steps were these. The number of nucleated cells in each sample was estimated by amplification of reference gene primers within the assay. To quantify the absolute abundance of each unique TCRbeta CDR3 rearrangement, sequence reads were collapsed and filtered. For each sample, productive Simpson clonality was calculated by taking the square root of Simpson's diversity index across productive rearrangements. Not all clones reach the TCRdb copy of this immuneACCESS table, which keeps in-frame sequences only. Checked studies attribute under half of the gap to unresolved V genes and leave the rest unexplained. V and J calls and clone size are those listed in that table; D and trimming were worked out from the DNA. The sample contains approximately 23,000 clones, about nine tenths of them found a single time. The ten biggest clones cover around 2.9% of the sample.

Taken from cysteine to phenylalanine, the CDR3 has 16 residues. The sequence is cut down to CDR3 DNA, 48 bases in frame from base 1. CDR1 is given as SGHRS and CDR2 as YFSETQ, both from the germline V gene. V loses 0 bases, J loses 3 bases, and the germline ends lie 13 bases apart. This sequence uses TRBV5-1 and TRBJ1-5; a tentative D match to TRBD1 spans 6 bases. Material: peripheral blood. The sequence came from a man aged 65-85 years with acute or convalescent COVID-19. The bases are TGCGCCAGCAGCTTGGGGACCGGACAGCCCAATCAGCCCCAGCATTTT. Its protein reads: CASSLGTGQPNQPQHF.